This T cell receptor (beta chain) was documented in a study of shared clonotypes between healthy human individuals (dated by TCRdb to between 2020 and 2021). For the wider study: Three men and a couple of women, aged 18 to 49 years, made up the cohort. Leukapheresis yielded between about 0.9 and 10 billion PBMCs per donor. Blood TCR repertoires of five healthy adults were deeply sequenced to estimate repertoire size and the extent of clonotype sharing between individuals. Libraries were prepared and TCR repertoires were sequenced by different laboratories using diverse techniques, in order to increase sequencing depth and limit assay-specific biases.

Here is what the overall study found, with its caveats: Pairwise subsampling indicated that sequencing depth was expected to affect the degree of clonotype sharing among donors. Sampling was limited to blood, and TCR repertoires in tissue likely differ from TCR repertoires in blood. The small number of donors limited the genetic and exposure-history diversity represented.

The donors were healthy, HIV-negative adults who had no recently reported acute infections or vaccinations. Only Caucasian adults living in Nashville, Tennessee, USA were represented among the donors. For unsorted samples, 85 million to 100 million PBMCs were counted, and genomic DNA was extracted using the QIAamp DNA Blood Mini kit. Blood was obtained by leukapheresis, after which PBMCs were separated by Ficoll-Histopaque density gradient centrifugation and cryopreserved in liquid nitrogen vapor phase. TCR CDR3 regions were amplified from genomic DNA by multiplex PCR using the deep immunoSEQ assay. Extracted genomic DNA from each cell subset was spread evenly across all wells of several immunoSEQ 96-well plates, with each plate serving as a replicate. For unsorted PBMC, roughly 300 ng of genomic DNA, equivalent to approximately 30,000 T cell genomes, went into each replicate PCR. Ten immunoSEQ deep assay plates were used to sequence unsorted PBMC genomic DNA. Purified libraries were measured with a Qubit 3.0 fluorometer, size-checked on a Bioanalyzer 2100, and measured again with the KAPA Library Quantification kit. Every immunoSEQ 96-well plate was sequenced on a dedicated single-read 150-cycle Illumina NextSeq 550 flow cell. The paper's data handling went like this. Because the immunoSEQ output held only junctional sequences and lacked quality scores, the filtering could not match the filtering applied to full-length reads. Sequences were annotated with PyIR, a Python wrapper for IgBLAST v1.9, using IMGT germline references to assign V/J genes and CDR3. Reads with weak V/J assignments (E-value above 1e-6), missing CDR3, stop codons, out-of-frame junctions, or ambiguous translated residues were removed. V3J clonotypes were defined as sequences sharing an identical inferred V gene, J gene, and CDR3 amino acid sequence. The percentage overlap between two repertoires was calculated by dividing the number of shared unique clonotypes by the size of the smaller repertoire. Three approaches were used to assess repertoire richness: RTK rarefaction, the Chao1 estimator, and Recon v2.1 estimates of unobserved clonotypes. This immuneACCESS table, as held by TCRdb, lists in-frame sequences with V and J called but not all clones. Of the missing ones, under half trace to an unresolved V gene in checked studies; the others have no known cause. For V, J and clone size, that table is used; D and trimming come from the DNA. This sample is represented by about 560,000 clones; roughly four fifths of them were singletons. Of the sample, around 11% is held by the ten largest clones.

The trim is 1 base for V and 0 bases for J, with a gap of 6 bases between the germline ends. Spanning cysteine to phenylalanine, the CDR3 consists of 14 amino acids. This entry keeps only the CDR3 DNA: 42 bases, framed from base 1. The germline V gene provides CDR1 MDHEN and CDR2 SYDVKM. To note about this clone: This clone's antigen is unknown. Per-base quality was not reported, and no clone a single base away is much larger than it.

The receptor's source is a middle-aged woman in good health. Some clones in this sample may be carry-over from other donors' samples. The chain was built from TRBV28 and TRBJ1-2, and possibly TRBD1, on 5 matching bases. Source material: PBMCs. The CDR3 protein is CASSLSTANYGYTF. The DNA reads as follows: TGTGCCAGCAGTTTATCGACAGCTAACTATGGCTACACCTTC.